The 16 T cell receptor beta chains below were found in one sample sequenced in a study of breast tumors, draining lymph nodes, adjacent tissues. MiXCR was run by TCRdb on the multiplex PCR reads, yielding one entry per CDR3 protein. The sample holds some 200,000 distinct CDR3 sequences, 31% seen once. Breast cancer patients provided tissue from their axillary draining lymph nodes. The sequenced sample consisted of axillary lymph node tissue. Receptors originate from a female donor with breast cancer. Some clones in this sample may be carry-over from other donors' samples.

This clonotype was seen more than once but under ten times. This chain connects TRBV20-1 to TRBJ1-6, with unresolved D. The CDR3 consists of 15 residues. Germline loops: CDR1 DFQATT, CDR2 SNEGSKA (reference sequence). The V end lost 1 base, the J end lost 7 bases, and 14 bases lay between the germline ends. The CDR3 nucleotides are TGCAGTGCTAGAGGTGCAGGCGTCGAGAATTCACCCCTCCACTTT. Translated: CSARGAGVENSPLHF.

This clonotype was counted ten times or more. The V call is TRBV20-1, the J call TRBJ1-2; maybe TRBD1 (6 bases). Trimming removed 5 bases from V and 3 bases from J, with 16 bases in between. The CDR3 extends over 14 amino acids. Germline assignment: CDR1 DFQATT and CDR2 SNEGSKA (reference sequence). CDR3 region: CSALSTGKHYGYTF. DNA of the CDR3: TGCAGTGCTCTAAGCACAGGGAAACACTATGGCTACACCTTC.

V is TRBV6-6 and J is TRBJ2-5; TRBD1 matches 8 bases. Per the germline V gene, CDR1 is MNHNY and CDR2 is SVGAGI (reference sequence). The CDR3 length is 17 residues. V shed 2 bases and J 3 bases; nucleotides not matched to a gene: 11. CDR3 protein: CASSYQDRARLKETQYF. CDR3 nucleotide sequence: TGTGCCAGCAGTTACCAGGACAGGGCGAGGTTGAAAGAGACCCAGTACTTC.

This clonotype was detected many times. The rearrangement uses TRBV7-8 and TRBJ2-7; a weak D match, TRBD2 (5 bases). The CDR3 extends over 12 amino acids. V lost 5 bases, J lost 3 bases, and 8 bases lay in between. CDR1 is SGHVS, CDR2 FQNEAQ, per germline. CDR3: CASSTRGYEQYF. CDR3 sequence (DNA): TGTGCCAGCAGCACCCGGGGCTACGAGCAGTACTTC.

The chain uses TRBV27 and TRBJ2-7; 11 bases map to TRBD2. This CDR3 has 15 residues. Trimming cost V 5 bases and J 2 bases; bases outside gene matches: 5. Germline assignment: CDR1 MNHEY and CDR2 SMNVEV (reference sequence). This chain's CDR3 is CASSRGTSGAYEQYF. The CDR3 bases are TGTGCCAGCAGTCGGGGGACTAGCGGAGCCTACGAGCAGTACTTC.

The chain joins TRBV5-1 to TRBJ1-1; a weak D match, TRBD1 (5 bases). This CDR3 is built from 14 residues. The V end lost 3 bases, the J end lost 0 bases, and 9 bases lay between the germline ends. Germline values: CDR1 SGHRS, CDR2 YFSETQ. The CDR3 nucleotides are TGCGCCAGCAGCTCCCCGGACATGAACACTGAAGCTTTCTTT. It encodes CASSSPDMNTEAFF.

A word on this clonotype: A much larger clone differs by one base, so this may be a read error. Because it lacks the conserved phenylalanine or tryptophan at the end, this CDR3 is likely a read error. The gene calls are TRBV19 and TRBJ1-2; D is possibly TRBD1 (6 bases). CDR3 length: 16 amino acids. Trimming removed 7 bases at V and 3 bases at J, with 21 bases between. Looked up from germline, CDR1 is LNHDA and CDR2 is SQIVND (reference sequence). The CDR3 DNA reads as TGTGCCAGTAACGGTGCCGCCGGGACACCAGACTATGGCTACACCTCC. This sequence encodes CASNGAAGTPDYGYTS.

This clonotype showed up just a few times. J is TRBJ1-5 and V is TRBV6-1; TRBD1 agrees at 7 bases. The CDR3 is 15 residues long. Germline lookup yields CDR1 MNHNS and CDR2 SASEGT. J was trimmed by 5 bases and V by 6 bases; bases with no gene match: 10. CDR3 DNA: TGTGCCAGCAGCCAGAGGGGGCTTGGAGATCAGCCCCAGCATTTT. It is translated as CASSQRGLGDQPQHF.

The CDR3 DNA follows: TGTGCCAGCAGTGTGGACAGGTCGGGGGAGACCCAGCATTTT. Translated: CASSVDRSGETQHF. This chain connects TRBV2 to TRBJ1-5, with 7 nucleotides matching TRBD1. This CDR3 has 14 amino acids. CDR1 and CDR2 (germline): SNHLY, FYNNEI. The V and J ends lost 4 bases and 11 bases, in that order; junction bases with no gene match: 11.

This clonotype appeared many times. The CDR3 DNA is TGCAGTGCTCCCGAGAGAACTAGCGGGAGAGGAAGTGAGCAGTTCTTC. Translating it yields CSAPERTSGRGSEQFF. The J gene is TRBJ2-1, the V gene TRBV20-1, with TRBD2 identical over 11 bases. The trim removed 5 bases at V and 9 bases at J, leaving 15 bases unmatched. The V gene's germline CDR1 is DFQATT and CDR2 SNEGSKA (reference sequence). This CDR3 spans 16 amino acids.

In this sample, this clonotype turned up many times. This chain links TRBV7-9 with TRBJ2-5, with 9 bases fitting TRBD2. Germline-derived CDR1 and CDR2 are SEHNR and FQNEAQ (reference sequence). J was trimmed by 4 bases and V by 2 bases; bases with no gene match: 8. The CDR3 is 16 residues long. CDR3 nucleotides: TGTGCCAGCAGCTTACCCTTGGCGGGGGGGCCAGAGACCCAGTACTTC. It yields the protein CASSLPLAGGPETQYF. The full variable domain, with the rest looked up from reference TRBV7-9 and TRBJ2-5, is DTGVSQNPRHKITKRGQNVTFRCDPISEHNRLYWYRQTLGQGPEFLTYFQNEAQLEKSRLLSDRFSAERPKGSFSTLEIQRTEQGDSAMYLCASSLPLAGGPETQYFGPGTRLLVL.

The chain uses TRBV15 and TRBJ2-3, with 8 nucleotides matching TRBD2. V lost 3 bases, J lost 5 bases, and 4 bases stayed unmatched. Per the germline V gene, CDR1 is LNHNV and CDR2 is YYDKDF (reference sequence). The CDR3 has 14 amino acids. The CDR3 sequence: CATSSPREGDTQYF. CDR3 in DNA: TGTGCCACCAGCAGCCCTCGGGAGGGAGATACGCAGTATTTT.

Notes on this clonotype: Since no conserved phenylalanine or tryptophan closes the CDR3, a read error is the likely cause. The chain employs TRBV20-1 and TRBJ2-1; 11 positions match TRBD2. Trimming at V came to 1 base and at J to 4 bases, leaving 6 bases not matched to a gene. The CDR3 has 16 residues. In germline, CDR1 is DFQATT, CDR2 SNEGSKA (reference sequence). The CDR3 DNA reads TGCAGTGCTAGAGTAGCGGGGGGGCCAAGTTACAATGAGCAGTTCCTC. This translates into CSARVAGGPSYNEQFL.

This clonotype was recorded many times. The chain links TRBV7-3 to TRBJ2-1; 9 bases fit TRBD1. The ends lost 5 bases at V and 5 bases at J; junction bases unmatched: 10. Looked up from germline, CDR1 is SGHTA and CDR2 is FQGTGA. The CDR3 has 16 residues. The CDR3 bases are TGTGCCAGCAGCCACACAGGGGGCAGGAGAAACAATGAGCAGTTCTTC. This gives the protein CASSHTGGRRNNEQFF.

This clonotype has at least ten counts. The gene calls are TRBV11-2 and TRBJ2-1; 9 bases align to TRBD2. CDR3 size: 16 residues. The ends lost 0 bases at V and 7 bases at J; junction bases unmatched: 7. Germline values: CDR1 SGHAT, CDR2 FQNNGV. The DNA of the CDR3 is TGTGCCAGCAGCTTAGATTGGGCTAGCGGGAAAAATGAGCAGTTCTTC. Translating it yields CASSLDWASGKNEQFF.

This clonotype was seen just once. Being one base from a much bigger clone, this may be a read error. CDR3 protein: CASSPGECPRRTSGNYNGQFF. For the CDR3, the DNA is TGCGCCAGCAGCCCAGGCGAGTGTCCTAGACGTACTAGCGGGAACTACAATGGGCAGTTCTTC. This chain joins TRBV5-1 and TRBJ2-1; 10 nucleotides line up with TRBD2. There are 21 residues in the CDR3. Germline-derived CDR1 and CDR2 are SGHRS and YFSETQ.